Listed here are 15 T cell receptor beta chains from one sample, sequenced in a study of T cell changes during pregnancy in multiple sclerosis. TCRdb's copy holds only in-frame clones and misses some; the assay was immunoSEQ multiplex PCR. Of approximately 84,000 clones in the sample, approximately 94% were seen once. The source material was peripheral blood, sampled in the third trimester of pregnancy. The receptors derive from a female donor with multiple sclerosis, enrolled in a pregnancy study.

Only a few counts were recorded for this clone. CDR3 amino acids: CASSPGQGMLNEQFF. CDR3 bases: TGTGCCAGCAGCCCCGGACAGGGTATGTTGAATGAGCAGTTCTTC. The V call is TRBV7-3, the J call TRBJ2-1, with 8 bases matching TRBD1. Losses at the gene ends were 5 bases for V and 7 bases for J; bases not matched to a gene: 10. The CDR3 length is 15 residues. Germline-derived CDR1 and CDR2 are SGHTA and FQGTGA.

The chain is built from TRBV7-9 and TRBJ2-1, with TRBD1 as a possible D gene (6 bases). Trimming left V 1 base short and J 6 bases short, with 10 bases between. Germline V gene data show CDR1 as SEHNR and CDR2 as FQNEAQ (reference sequence). This CDR3 region has 14 residues. The CDR3 coding sequence is TGTGCCAGCAGCTTAGGAACACAGGGCAATGAGCAGTTCTTC. Its translation is CASSLGTQGNEQFF.

J is TRBJ1-1 and V is TRBV15; D uncertain. CDR3 length: 15 amino acids. Germline lookup yields CDR1 LNHNV and CDR2 YYDKDF (reference sequence). Trimming cost V 1 base and J 1 base, with 10 bases left between them. This chain's CDR3 is CATSRAGTGNTEAFF. The CDR3 DNA sequence: TGTGCCACCAGCAGAGCCGGAACGGGGAACACTGAAGCTTTCTTT. Variable domain in full (rest from reference TRBV15 and TRBJ1-1): DAMVIQNPRYQVTQFGKPVTLSCSQTLNHNVMYWYQQKSSQAPKLLFHYYDKDFNNEADTPDNFQSRRPNTSFCFLDIRSPGLGDTAMYLCATSRAGTGNTEAFFGQGTRLTVV.

The chain links TRBV6-1 to TRBJ1-6; 7 nucleotides agree with TRBD1. This CDR3 spans 15 amino acids. With 4 bases clipped from V and 6 bases from J, the junction kept 6 bases outside the gene matches. Per the germline V gene, CDR1 is MNHNS and CDR2 is SASEGT. Written as DNA, the CDR3 is TGTGCCAGCAGTGTAGGGACAGCGAGTAATTCACCCCTCCACTTT. This gives the protein CASSVGTASNSPLHF.

This rearrangement joins TRBV5-1 to TRBJ2-5; perhaps TRBD2 as D (5 bases). V lost 0 bases and J 5 bases, leaving 8 bases between the germline ends. The germline V gene encodes CDR1 SGHRS and CDR2 YFSETQ. The length of the CDR3 is 13 residues. The CDR3 sequence is CASSLELAETQYF. In DNA form, the CDR3 reads TGCGCCAGCAGCTTGGAGCTAGCTGAGACCCAGTACTTC.

The V gene is TRBV25-1, the J gene TRBJ1-2; no definite D call. The CDR3 has 16 amino acids. Looked up from germline, CDR1 is MGHDK and CDR2 is SYGVNS. V was cut by 1 base and J by 4 bases, with 16 bases left in between. CDR3 nucleotide sequence: TGTGCCAGCAGTGAATCCAGGCGGGCCCTTGGCTATGGCTACACCTTC. Protein: CASSESRRALGYGYTF.

The chain uses TRBV5-1 and TRBJ2-7, with 8 bases matching TRBD1. The CDR3 consists of 13 residues. Germline CDR1 SGHRS, CDR2 YFSETQ. V lost 2 bases, J lost 7 bases, and 5 bases stayed unmatched. CDR3 protein: CASSFQGAGEQYF. CDR3 bases: TGCGCCAGCAGCTTCCAGGGGGCGGGGGAGCAGTACTTC.

The V call is TRBV7-9, the J call TRBJ1-2, with D unclear. V was cut by 5 bases and J by 2 bases, with 12 bases left in between. Germline V gene sequence: CDR1 SEHNR, CDR2 FQNEAQ (reference sequence). The CDR3 has 14 amino acids. The DNA of the CDR3 is TGTGCCAGCAGCCCTGCGGGGAAAAACTATGGCTACACCTTC. This translates into CASSPAGKNYGYTF.

This clone was recorded a few times. The chain recombines TRBV19 with TRBJ1-2, with 8 bases aligning to TRBD1. Germline CDR1 and CDR2: LNHDA and SQIVND (reference sequence). The CDR3 extends over 14 amino acids. V was pared by 5 bases and J by 7 bases, with 9 bases of the junction left unmatched. CDR3: CASSWTGSRVGYTF. The CDR3 DNA follows: TGTGCCAGTAGTTGGACAGGGAGTAGAGTTGGCTACACCTTC.

This clone was seen only once. The genes are TRBV19 and TRBJ1-2; possible D gene TRBD1, 6 bases. Per germline, CDR1 LNHDA and CDR2 SQIVND (reference sequence). The CDR3 runs to 12 residues. V lost 9 bases to trimming and J lost 2 bases, with 10 bases between them. The CDR3, as DNA: TGTGCCAGCAGGGGAGACAACTATGGCTACACCTTC. Translated, it gives CASRGDNYGYTF.

This sequence joins TRBV19 and TRBJ1-2, with 10 bases identical to TRBD1. CDR1 LNHDA and CDR2 SQIVND come from the germline V gene (reference sequence). The CDR3 totals 12 residues. Losses at the gene ends were 10 bases for V and 5 bases for J; bases not matched to a gene: 4. The CDR3 region has the DNA TGTGCCACCGGACAGGGGGTATATGGCTACACCTTC. Amino acids: CATGQGVYGYTF.

This clone was counted once. The rearrangement joins TRBV7-9 to TRBJ2-1; the match to TRBD2 covers 10 bases. The CDR3 length is 16 residues. The J segment lost 7 bases and the V segment lost 5 bases, leaving 11 bases of the junction unmatched. Germline loops: CDR1 SEHNR, CDR2 FQNEAQ (reference sequence). The CDR3 reads CASSVPGLASSNEQFF. As DNA, the CDR3 is TGTGCCAGCAGCGTTCCGGGACTAGCGAGTTCTAATGAGCAGTTCTTC.

This chain uses TRBV10-3 with TRBJ1-6; tentative D call: TRBD1 (5 bases). This CDR3 comprises 16 residues. The V and J ends lost 3 bases and 7 bases respectively, with 16 bases between them. CDR1 ENHRY and CDR2 SYGVKD come from the germline V gene. This CDR3 is CAISDTPTGANSPLHF. CDR3 coding DNA: TGTGCCATCAGTGACACCCCAACAGGAGCGAATTCACCCCTCCACTTT.

The sample holds a few counts of this clone. The gene calls are TRBV5-1 and TRBJ2-2; D is possibly TRBD2 (5 bases). Trimming took off 4 bases at V and 7 bases at J, with 17 bases between the two ends. CDR1 is SGHRS, CDR2 YFSETQ, per germline. The CDR3 is made up of 15 amino acids. Here the CDR3 DNA reads TGCGCCAGCAGCATGCGGGCCAGCGGTGTCGGGGAGCTGTTTTTT. Protein: CASSMRASGVGELFF.

This clone was seen once. This chain joins TRBV30 and TRBJ1-1; D is ambiguous. Between the trimmed V and J ends, which lost 0 bases and 6 bases, there was a span of 11 bases. The CDR3 totals 13 residues. Germline V gene sequence: CDR1 GTSNPN, CDR2 SVGIG (reference sequence). In DNA, the CDR3 is TGTGCCTGGAGTGTAATTGAGGGCTCTGAAGCTTTCTTT. It encodes CAWSVIEGSEAFF.